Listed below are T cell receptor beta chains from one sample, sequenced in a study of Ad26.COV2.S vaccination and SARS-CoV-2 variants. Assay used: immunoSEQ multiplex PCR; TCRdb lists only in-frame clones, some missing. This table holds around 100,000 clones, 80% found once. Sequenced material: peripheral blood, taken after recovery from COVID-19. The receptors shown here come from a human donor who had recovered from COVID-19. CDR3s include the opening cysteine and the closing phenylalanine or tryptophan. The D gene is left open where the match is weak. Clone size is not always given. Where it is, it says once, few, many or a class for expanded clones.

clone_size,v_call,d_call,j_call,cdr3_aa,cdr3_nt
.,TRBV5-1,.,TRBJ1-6,CASSFDTGPNSPLHF,TGCGCCAGCAGCTTCGACACAGGCCCAAATTCACCCCTCCACTTT
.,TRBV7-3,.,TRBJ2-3,CASSLTRVQDTQYF,TGTGCCAGCAGCTTAACAAGGGTTCAAGATACGCAGTATTTT
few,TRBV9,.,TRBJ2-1,CASSGGAGTWKQFF,TGTGCCAGCAGCGGGGGGGCCGGTACTTGGAAGCAGTTCTTC
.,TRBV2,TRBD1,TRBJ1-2,CASRATGDGYTF,TGTGCCAGCAGAGCGACAGGGGATGGCTACACCTTC
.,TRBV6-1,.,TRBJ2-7,CASSEELGGAGEQYF,TGTGCCAGCAGTGAAGAATTGGGGGGAGCGGGTGAGCAGTACTTC
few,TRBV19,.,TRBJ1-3,CASSLSQVGNTIYF,TGTGCCAGTTCTCTCTCCCAGGTTGGAAACACCATATATTTT
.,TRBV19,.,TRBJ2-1,CASSSWEVNEQFF,TGTGCCAGTAGTTCATGGGAAGTCAATGAGCAGTTCTTC
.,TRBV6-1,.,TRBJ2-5,CASSELYYQETQYF,TGTGCCAGCAGTGAATTGTATTACCAAGAGACCCAGTACTTC
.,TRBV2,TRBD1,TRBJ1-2,CASSVGQGGAGYTF,TGTGCCAGCAGTGTAGGACAGGGAGGGGCTGGCTACACCTTC
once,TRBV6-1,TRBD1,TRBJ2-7,CASSALTGGAGYEQYF,TGTGCCAGCAGTGCCCTGACAGGGGGCGCCGGCTACGAGCAGTACTTC
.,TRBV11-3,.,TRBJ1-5,CASSLLIISPGPQHF,TGTGCCAGCAGCTTATTAATTATCTCCCCCGGCCCCCAGCATTTT
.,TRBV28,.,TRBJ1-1,CASSSIYTEAFF,TGTGCCAGCAGCAGCATTTACACTGAAGCTTTCTTT
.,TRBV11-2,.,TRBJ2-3,CASSSNLRASVDTQYF,TGTGCCAGCAGCTCCAACCTGCGGGCAAGTGTAGATACGCAGTATTTT
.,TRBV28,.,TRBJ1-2,CASSLSVHYGYTF,TGTGCCAGCAGTTTGTCAGTTCACTATGGCTACACCTTC
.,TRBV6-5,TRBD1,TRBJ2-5,CATGQGPNQETQYF,TGTGCCACCGGACAGGGCCCCAACCAAGAGACCCAGTACTTC
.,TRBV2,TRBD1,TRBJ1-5,CASSLTGVNQPQHF,TGTGCCAGCAGTCTGACAGGGGTCAATCAGCCCCAGCATTTT
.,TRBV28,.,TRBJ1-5,CASSFLPQGGQPQHF,TGTGCCAGCAGTTTTCTTCCACAGGGAGGACAGCCCCAGCATTTT
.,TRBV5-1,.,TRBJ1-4,CASSFGTSQTNEKLFF,TGCGCCAGCAGCTTTGGGACTTCCCAGACTAATGAAAAACTGTTTTTT
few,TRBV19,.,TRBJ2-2,CASSQTGSDTGELFF,TGTGCCAGTAGTCAAACAGGGTCGGACACCGGGGAGCTGTTTTTT
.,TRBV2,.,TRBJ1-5,CASSVSGGSNQPQHF,TGTGCCAGCAGTGTCTCTGGAGGGAGCAATCAGCCCCAGCATTTT
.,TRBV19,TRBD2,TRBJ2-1,CASSSGGALYNEQFF,TGTGCCAGTAGTTCGGGAGGAGCCCTTTACAATGAGCAGTTCTTC
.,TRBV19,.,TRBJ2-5,CASGGTGVWTQYF,TGTGCCAGTGGGGGGACCGGGGTATGGACCCAGTACTTC
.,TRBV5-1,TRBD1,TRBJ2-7,CASSPAGTGLSYEQYF,TGCGCCAGCAGCCCGGCCGGGACAGGGTTATCCTACGAGCAGTACTTC
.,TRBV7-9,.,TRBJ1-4,CASSLPGVGEKLFF,TGTGCCAGCAGCCTTCCTGGGGTGGGTGAAAAACTGTTTTTT
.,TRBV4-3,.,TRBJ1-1,CASSQVSMNTEAFF,TGCGCCAGCAGCCAAGTTAGCATGAACACTGAAGCTTTCTTT
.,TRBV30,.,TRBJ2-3,CAWREAGAWTQYF,TGTGCCTGGAGGGAGGCAGGAGCTTGGACGCAGTATTTT
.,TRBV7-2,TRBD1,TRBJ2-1,CASRQPGQGISYNEQFF,TGTGCCAGCAGGCAACCGGGACAGGGAATTTCCTACAATGAGCAGTTCTTC
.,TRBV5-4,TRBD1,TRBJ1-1,CASSLRGRGTEAFF,TGTGCCAGCAGCTTGAGGGGGCGCGGTACTGAAGCTTTCTTT
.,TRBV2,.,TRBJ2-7,CASIRSSSYEQYF,TGTGCCAGCATCCGGTCGAGCTCCTACGAGCAGTACTTC
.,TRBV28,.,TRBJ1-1,CASSPYGGLTEAFF,TGTGCCAGCAGCCCCTACGGGGGGCTCACTGAAGCTTTCTTT
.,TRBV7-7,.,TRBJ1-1,CASSPTENTEAFF,TGTGCCAGCAGCCCAACAGAAAACACTGAAGCTTTCTTT
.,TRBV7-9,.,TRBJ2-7,CASRGTDLPGEQYF,TGTGCCAGCAGGGGGACGGACCTCCCTGGGGAGCAGTACTTC
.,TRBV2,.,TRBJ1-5,CASSVKSNQPQHF,TGTGCCAGCAGTGTCAAAAGTAATCAGCCCCAGCATTTT
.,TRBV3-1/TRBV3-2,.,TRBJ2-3,CASSPRPNTDTQYF,TGTGCCAGCAGCCCCCGACCCAACACAGATACGCAGTATTTT
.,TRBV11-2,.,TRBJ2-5,CASRSRALSQLYQETQYF,TGTGCCAGCAGATCCAGGGCTTTAAGCCAGCTCTATCAAGAGACCCAGTACTTC
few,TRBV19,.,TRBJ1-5,CASSTGGGVSPQHF,TGTGCCAGTAGTACCGGGGGAGGGGTATCGCCCCAGCATTTT
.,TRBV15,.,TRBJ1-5,CATSHPEGNQPQHF,TGTGCCACCAGTCACCCGGAGGGCAATCAGCCCCAGCATTTT
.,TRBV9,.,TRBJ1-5,CASSVAPSGNQPQHF,TGTGCCAGCAGCGTAGCCCCCTCTGGTAATCAGCCCCAGCATTTT
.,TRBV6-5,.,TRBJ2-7,CASRDDGSYEQYF,TGTGCCAGCAGAGATGACGGCTCCTACGAGCAGTACTTC
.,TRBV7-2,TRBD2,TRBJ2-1,CASSLAAGGALNEQFF,TGTGCCAGCAGCTTAGCTGCCGGGGGGGCGCTTAATGAGCAGTTCTTC
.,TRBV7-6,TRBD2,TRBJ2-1,CASSRKLAGGYNEQFF,TGTGCCAGCAGCCGAAAACTAGCGGGCGGATACAATGAGCAGTTCTTC
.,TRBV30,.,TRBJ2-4,CAWSGSAAAIQYF,TGTGCCTGGAGCGGCAGCGCGGCGGCCATTCAGTACTTC
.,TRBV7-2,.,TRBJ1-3,CASRQDFAGNTIYF,TGTGCCAGCAGACAGGATTTCGCCGGAAACACCATATATTTT
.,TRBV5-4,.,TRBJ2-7,CASSFGWGEQYF,TGTGCCAGCAGCTTCGGGTGGGGCGAGCAGTACTTC
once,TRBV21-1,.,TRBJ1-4,CASRGQAGPEKLFF,TGTGCCAGCAGAGGACAGGCAGGACCTGAAAAACTGTTTTTT
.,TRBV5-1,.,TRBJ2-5,CASSFGVKETQYF,TGCGCCAGCAGCTTTGGGGTTAAGGAGACCCAGTACTTC
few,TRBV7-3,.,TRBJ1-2,CASSSSTGGYTF,TGTGCCAGCAGCTCAAGTACAGGTGGCTACACCTTC
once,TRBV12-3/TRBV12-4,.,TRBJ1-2,CASGAGLYGYTF,TGTGCCAGCGGGGCGGGATTATATGGCTACACCTTC
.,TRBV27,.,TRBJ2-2,CASLGLIGTGELFF,TGTGCCAGCCTAGGACTAATCGGCACCGGGGAGCTGTTTTTT
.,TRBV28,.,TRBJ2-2,CASSEAGWDGELFF,TGTGCCAGCAGTGAGGCAGGCTGGGACGGGGAGCTGTTTTTT
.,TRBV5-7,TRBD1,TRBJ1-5,CASSPRDRGAPSPQHF,TGTGCCAGCAGCCCTAGGGACAGGGGGGCCCCTTCGCCCCAGCATTTT
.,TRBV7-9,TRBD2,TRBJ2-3,CASSVLGTRSTDTQYF,TGTGCCAGCAGCGTTCTCGGGACTAGGAGCACAGATACGCAGTATTTT